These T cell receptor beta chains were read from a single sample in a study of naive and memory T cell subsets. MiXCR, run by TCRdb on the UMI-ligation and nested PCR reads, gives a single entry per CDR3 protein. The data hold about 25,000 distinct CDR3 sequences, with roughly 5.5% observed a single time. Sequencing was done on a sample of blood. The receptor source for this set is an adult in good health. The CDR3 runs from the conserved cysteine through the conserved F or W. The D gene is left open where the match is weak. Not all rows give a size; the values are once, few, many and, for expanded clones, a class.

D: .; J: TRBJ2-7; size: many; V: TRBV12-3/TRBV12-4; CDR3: CASSGGREPYEQYF; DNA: TGTGCCAGCAGTGGAGGACGGGAACCCTACGAGCAGTACTTC
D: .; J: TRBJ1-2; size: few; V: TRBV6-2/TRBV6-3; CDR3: CASSPNGANYGYTF; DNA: TGTGCCAGCAGCCCAAATGGGGCTAACTATGGCTACACCTTC
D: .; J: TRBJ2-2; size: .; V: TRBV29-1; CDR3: CSVSPSSRSNTGELFF; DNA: TGCAGCGTGTCCCCGAGCTCCAGATCGAACACCGGGGAGCTGTTTTTT
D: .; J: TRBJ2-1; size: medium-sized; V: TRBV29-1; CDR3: CSVETGNSHNEQFF; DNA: TGCAGCGTTGAAACAGGGAATTCCCACAATGAGCAGTTCTTC
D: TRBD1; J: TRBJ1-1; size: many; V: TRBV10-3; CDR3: CAISVAGGSNTEAFF; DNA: TGTGCCATCAGTGTGGCAGGGGGATCAAACACTGAAGCTTTCTTT
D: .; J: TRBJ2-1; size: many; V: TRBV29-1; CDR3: CSVEDSPPQFF; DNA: TGCAGCGTTGAAGATTCGCCCCCACAGTTCTTC
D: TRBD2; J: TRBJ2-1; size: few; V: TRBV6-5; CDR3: CASSSPGTSSYNEQFF; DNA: TGTGCCAGCAGTTCCCCCGGGACTAGCAGTTACAATGAGCAGTTCTTC
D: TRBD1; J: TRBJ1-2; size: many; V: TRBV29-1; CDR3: CSVELPDRGDYGYTF; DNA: TGCAGCGTTGAGCTTCCGGACAGGGGTGACTATGGCTACACCTTC
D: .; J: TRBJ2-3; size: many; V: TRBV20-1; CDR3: CSAKRVMAQYF; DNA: TGCAGTGCTAAAAGGGTAATGGCGCAGTATTTT
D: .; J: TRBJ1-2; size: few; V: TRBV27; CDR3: CASSPIGGGGYTF; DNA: TGTGCCAGCAGTCCCATCGGGGGGGGTGGCTACACCTTC
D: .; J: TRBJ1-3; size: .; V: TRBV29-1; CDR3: CSVTDINTIYF; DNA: TGCAGCGTGACAGACATTAACACCATATATTTT
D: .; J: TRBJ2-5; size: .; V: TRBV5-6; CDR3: CASSPSGVGETQYF; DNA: TGTGCCAGCAGCCCGTCAGGGGTTGGAGAGACCCAGTACTTC
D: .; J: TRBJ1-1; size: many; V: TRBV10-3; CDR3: CAISGSVLNTEAFF; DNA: TGTGCCATCAGTGGGTCGGTGCTGAACACTGAAGCTTTCTTT
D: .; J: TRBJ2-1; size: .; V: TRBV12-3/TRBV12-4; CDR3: CASNQQSNEQFF; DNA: TGTGCCAGCAATCAGCAGTCCAATGAGCAGTTCTTC
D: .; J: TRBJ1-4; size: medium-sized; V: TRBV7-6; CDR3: CASSDGLGEKLFF; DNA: TGTGCCAGCAGCGACGGGTTAGGGGAAAAACTGTTTTTT
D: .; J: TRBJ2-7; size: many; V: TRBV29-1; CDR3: CSVAGASGEQYF; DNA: TGCAGCGTGGCAGGGGCTTCGGGCGAGCAGTACTTC
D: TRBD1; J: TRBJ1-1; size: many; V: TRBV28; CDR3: CASSSAGTGLNTEAFF; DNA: TGTGCCAGCAGTTCCGCCGGGACAGGACTGAACACTGAAGCTTTCTTT
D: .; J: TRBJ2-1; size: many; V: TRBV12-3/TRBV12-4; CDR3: CASSITGLPYNEQFF; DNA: TGTGCCAGCAGCATTACAGGATTACCCTACAATGAGCAGTTCTTC
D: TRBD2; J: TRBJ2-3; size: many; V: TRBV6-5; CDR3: CASSGIAGVSTDTQYF; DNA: TGTGCCAGCAGTGGTATAGCGGGAGTGAGCACAGATACGCAGTATTTT
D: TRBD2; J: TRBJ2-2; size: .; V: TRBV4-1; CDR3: CASSQESSGRTGELFF; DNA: TGCGCCAGCAGCCAAGAGTCTAGCGGGAGGACCGGGGAGCTGTTTTTT
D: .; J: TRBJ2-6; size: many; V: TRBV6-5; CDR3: CASSYDRANVLTF; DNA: TGTGCCAGCAGTTACGACCGGGCCAACGTCCTGACTTTC
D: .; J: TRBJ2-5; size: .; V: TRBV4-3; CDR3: CASSRSGSGQETQYF; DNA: TGCGCCAGCAGCCGCTCCGGTAGCGGCCAAGAGACCCAGTACTTC
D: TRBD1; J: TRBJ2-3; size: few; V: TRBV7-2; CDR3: CASSSGQLIRADTQYF; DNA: TGTGCCAGCAGCTCGGGACAGCTGATTCGGGCAGATACGCAGTATTTT
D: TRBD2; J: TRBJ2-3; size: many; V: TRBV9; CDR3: CASSLGAGGSTDTQYF; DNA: TGTGCCAGCAGCTTGGGGGCGGGAGGGTCCACAGATACGCAGTATTTT
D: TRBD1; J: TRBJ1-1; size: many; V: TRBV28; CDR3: CASSLSRGQTEAFF; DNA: TGTGCCAGCAGTTTATCCAGGGGGCAGACTGAAGCTTTCTTT
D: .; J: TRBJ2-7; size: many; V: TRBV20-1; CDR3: CSARDRARLGDEQYF; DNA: TGCAGTGCTAGAGATCGAGCGAGACTAGGGGACGAGCAGTACTTC
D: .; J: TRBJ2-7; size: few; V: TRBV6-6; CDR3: CASSFKFHSNSYEQYF; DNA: TGTGCCAGCAGTTTCAAGTTCCACAGTAACTCCTACGAGCAGTACTTC
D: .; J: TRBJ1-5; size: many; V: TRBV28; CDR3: CASSFEGSYQPQHF; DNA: TGTGCCAGCAGTTTCGAGGGCAGCTATCAGCCCCAGCATTTT
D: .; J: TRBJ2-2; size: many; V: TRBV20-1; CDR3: CSAVPRVANTGELFF; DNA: TGCAGTGCAGTCCCCAGGGTAGCGAACACCGGGGAGCTGTTTTTT
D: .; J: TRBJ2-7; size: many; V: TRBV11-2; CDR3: CASSRVTYEQYF; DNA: TGTGCCAGCAGCCGCGTCACGTACGAGCAGTACTTC
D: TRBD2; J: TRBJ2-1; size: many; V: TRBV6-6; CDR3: CASSSPGLDNNEQFF; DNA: TGTGCCAGCAGTTCCCCGGGACTAGATAACAATGAGCAGTTCTTC
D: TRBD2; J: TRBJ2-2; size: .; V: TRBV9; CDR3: CASSKGGGVRGTGELFF; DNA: TGTGCCAGCAGCAAAGGCGGGGGAGTAAGGGGCACCGGGGAGCTGTTTTTT
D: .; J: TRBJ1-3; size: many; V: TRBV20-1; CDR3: CSALVPPLPGLSGNTIYF; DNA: TGCAGTGCTTTAGTTCCCCCCTTACCTGGACTCTCTGGAAACACCATATATTTT
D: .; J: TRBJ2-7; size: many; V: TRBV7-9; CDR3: CASSLATNEQYF; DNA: TGTGCCAGCAGCTTAGCTACAAACGAGCAGTACTTC
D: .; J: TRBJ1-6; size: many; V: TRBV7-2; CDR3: CASSPLGRSPLHF; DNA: TGTGCCAGCAGCCCCTTGGGGCGGTCACCCCTCCACTTT
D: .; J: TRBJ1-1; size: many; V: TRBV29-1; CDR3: CSVERDPGRNLNTEAFF; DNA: TGCAGCGTTGAACGGGATCCGGGCAGAAATCTAAACACTGAAGCTTTCTTT
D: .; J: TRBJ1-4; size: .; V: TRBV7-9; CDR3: CASSFQAEKLFF; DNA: TGTGCCAGCAGCTTCCAGGCCGAAAAACTGTTTTTT
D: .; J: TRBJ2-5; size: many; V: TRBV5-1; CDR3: CASSSGSGTQYF; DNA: TGCGCCAGCTCCTCGGGCTCCGGGACCCAGTACTTC
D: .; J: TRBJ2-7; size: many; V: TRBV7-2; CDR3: CASSLPPGGREQYF; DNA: TGTGCCAGCAGCTTACCCCCGGGCGGTCGAGAGCAGTACTTC
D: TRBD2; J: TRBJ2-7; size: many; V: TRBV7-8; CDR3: CASSLEGLAGAEQYF; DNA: TGTGCCAGCAGCTTAGAGGGACTAGCGGGAGCCGAGCAGTACTTC
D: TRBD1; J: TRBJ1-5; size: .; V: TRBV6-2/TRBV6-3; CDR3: CASSYWTGAYVYSNQPQHF; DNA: TGTGCCAGCAGTTACTGGACAGGGGCTTACGTTTATAGCAATCAGCCCCAGCATTTT
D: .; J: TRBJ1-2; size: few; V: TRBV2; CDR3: CASTRTEDYGYTF; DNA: TGTGCCAGCACCCGGACAGAAGACTATGGCTACACCTTC
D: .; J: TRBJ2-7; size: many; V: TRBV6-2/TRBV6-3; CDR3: CASSPQSYEQYF; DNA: TGTGCCAGCAGCCCCCAGAGCTACGAGCAGTACTTC
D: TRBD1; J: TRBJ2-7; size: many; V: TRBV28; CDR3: CASSLGQAPYEQYF; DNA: TGTGCCAGCAGCTTGGGACAGGCGCCCTACGAGCAGTACTTC
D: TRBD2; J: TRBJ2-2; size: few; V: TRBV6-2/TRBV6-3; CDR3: CASSTSGTSLPGELFF; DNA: TGTGCCAGCAGCACCAGCGGGACTAGTCTCCCCGGGGAGCTGTTTTTT
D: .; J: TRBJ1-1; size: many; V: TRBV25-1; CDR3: CASSDDLPVPTEAFF; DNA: TGTGCCAGCAGTGACGACCTTCCCGTTCCCACTGAAGCTTTCTTT
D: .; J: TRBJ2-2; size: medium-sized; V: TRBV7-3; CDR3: CASSLSGELFF; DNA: TGTGCCAGCAGCTTATCCGGGGAGCTGTTTTTT
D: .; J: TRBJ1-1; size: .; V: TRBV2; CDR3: CASSEALQGHRMGTEAFF; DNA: TGTGCCAGCAGTGAAGCGCTTCAGGGGCACCGGATGGGCACTGAAGCTTTCTTT
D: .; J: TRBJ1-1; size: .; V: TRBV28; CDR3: CASRSWGPTNTEAFF; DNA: TGTGCCAGCAGGAGCTGGGGGCCGACTAACACTGAAGCTTTCTTT
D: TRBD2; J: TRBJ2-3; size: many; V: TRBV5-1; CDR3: CASSLASGSLGGRVTQYF; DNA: TGCGCCAGCAGCTTGGCTAGCGGGAGTCTAGGAGGTCGGGTTACGCAGTATTTT
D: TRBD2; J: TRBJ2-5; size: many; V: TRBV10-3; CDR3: CAISERGLAGGLQETQYF; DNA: TGTGCCATCAGTGAAAGAGGACTAGCGGGAGGGCTCCAAGAGACCCAGTACTTC
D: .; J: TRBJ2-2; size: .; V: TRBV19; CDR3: CASSLWAGSNTGELFF; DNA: TGTGCCAGTAGTCTCTGGGCGGGGTCGAACACCGGGGAGCTGTTTTTT
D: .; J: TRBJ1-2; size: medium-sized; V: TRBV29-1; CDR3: CSVEAQPYGYTF; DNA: TGCAGCGTTGAGGCCCAGCCCTATGGCTACACCTTC